This T cell receptor (beta chain) is from a study of blood T cell repertoires in COVID-19. Whole-study context: The United States, Italy and Spain provided the acute and convalescent COVID-19 samples. PBMCs, B-cell-depleted T cells, or T cells provided the cDNA or gDNA that made up the material.

The CDR3 is 15 residues long. Germline CDR1 reads SGHRS; CDR2 reads YFSETQ. V gave up 3 bases and J gave up 4 bases; unmatched junction bases: 4. As originally analysed: Nucleated cell counts were estimated from reference gene primer amplification. The repertoire was sequenced with immunoSEQ multiplex PCR; TCRdb's copy has only in-frame clones and lacks some. V, J and clone size reflect that table, while D and trimming were determined from the DNA. The table includes about 13,000 clones, 90% detected once. The chain carries TRBV5-1 and TRBJ2-2; the match to TRBD1 covers 9 bases. The source is a human donor with active COVID-19. The donor label of this sample is uncertain. The sample comprised peripheral blood. The CDR3, as DNA: TGCGCCAGCAGCTATTCGACAGGGGGCACCGGGGAGCTGTTTTTT. This translates into CASSYSTGGTGELFF.